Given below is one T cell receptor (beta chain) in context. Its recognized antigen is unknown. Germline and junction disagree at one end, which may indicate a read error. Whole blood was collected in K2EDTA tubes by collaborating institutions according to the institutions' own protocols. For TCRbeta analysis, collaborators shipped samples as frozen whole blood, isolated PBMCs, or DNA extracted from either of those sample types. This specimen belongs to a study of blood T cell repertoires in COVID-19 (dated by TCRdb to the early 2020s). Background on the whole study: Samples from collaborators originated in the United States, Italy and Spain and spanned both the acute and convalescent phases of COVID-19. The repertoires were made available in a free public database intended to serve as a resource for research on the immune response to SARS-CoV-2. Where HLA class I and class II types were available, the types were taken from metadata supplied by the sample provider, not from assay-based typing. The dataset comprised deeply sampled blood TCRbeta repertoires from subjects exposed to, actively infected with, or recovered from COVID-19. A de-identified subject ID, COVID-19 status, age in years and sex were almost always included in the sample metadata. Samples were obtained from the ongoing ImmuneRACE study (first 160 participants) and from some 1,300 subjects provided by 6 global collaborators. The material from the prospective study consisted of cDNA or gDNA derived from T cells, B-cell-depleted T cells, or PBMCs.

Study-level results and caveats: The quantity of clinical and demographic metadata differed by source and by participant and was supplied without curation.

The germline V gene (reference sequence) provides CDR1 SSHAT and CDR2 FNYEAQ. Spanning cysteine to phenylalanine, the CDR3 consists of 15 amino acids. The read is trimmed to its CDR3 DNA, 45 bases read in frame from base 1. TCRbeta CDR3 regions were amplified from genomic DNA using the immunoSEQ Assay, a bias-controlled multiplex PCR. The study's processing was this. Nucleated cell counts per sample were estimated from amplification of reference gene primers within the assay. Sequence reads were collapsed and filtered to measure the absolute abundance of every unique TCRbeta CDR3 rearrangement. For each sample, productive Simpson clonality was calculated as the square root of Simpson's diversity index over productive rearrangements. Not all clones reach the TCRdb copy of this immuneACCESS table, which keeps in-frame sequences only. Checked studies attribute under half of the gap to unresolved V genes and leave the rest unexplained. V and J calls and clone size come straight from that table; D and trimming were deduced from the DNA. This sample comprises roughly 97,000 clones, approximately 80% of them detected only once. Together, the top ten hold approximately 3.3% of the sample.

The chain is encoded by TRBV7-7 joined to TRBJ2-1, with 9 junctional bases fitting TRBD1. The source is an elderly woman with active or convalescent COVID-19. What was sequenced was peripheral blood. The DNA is TGTGCTAGCAGCCCAGGGACAGGGAGTCTCAATGAGCAGTTCTTC. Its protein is CASSPGTGSLNEQFF.